This TCR beta chain originates from a study of CD8 T cells in Susac syndrome (dated by TCRdb to between 2018 and 2020). In terms of the full investigation: Whether CD8+ T cell activation and differentiation in Susac syndrome was antigen driven was tested using repertoire sequencing. General study outcomes and caveats: The study acknowledged that relatively few individuals were included in the TCR sequencing and HLA analysis.

In regard to this clonotype: Its specific antigen is unknown. There are no base qualities to consult, and no much larger clone falls within one base.

RNA was extracted with the RNeasy kit and roughly 0.45 to 1 ug was reverse transcribed using random hexamers. TCR beta CDR3 regions were amplified with the immunoSEQ multiplex PCR assay covering 54 Vbeta and 13 Jbeta segments. To correct PCR amplification bias, a synthetic template baseline was used for both primer optimization and computational correction. Under the source paper's analysis protocol: Reads were annotated to V, D and J genes per IMGT and analyzed with immunoSEQ Analyzer, keeping only productive sequences. Clonality was calculated as one minus the Shannon entropy normalized by log2 of the number of productive unique sequences. For each patient and control, public and private clones were evaluated among the 100 most prevalent clones. Clones were defined as Susac-specific when absent from the healthy and MS cohorts, from roughly 1,100 published viral clones and from other ImmuneACCESS disease sequences. TCRdb reran the public reads through fastp at Q25 and MiXCR, keeping productive beta chains. Each entry merges the rows of one CDR3 protein and shows their most common DNA and genes. Clone size and V and J calls follow TCRdb, not the original study. The sample contains roughly 330,000 distinct CDR3 sequences, approximately 90% of them found a single time. The top ten hold about 0.07% of the sample.

Peripheral blood CD8+ and CD4+ T cells from healthy donors, Susac syndrome patients and multiple sclerosis patients were profiled using high-throughput TCR beta sequencing. The multiple sclerosis controls were treatment-naive patients who had stable or active relapsing-remitting disease and met the revised McDonald criteria. Bulk CD8+ and CD4+ T cells were purified magnetically by negative isolation, whereas CD8+ TEMRA cells were enriched by FACS. Blood was drawn into EDTA tubes, processed within 24 hours, and PBMCs were isolated by density gradient centrifugation. PBMCs intended for TCR sequencing were cryopreserved in liquid nitrogen and thawed later in a water bath at 37 degrees C. A purity of at least 90% was achieved for sorted or isolated CD4+, CD8+ and CD8+ TEMRA cells. Sequences MNHEY (CDR1) and SVGEGT (CDR2) are obtained from the germline V gene. The cysteine opens and the phenylalanine closes a CDR3 of 18 amino acids. Only CDR3 DNA remains: 54 bases, in frame from the first base. For this chain, trimming is 8 bases at the V end and 2 bases at the J end, and the number of junction bases without a gene match is 16.

The receptor comes from a human donor with multiple sclerosis. This receptor chain uses TRBV6-2 or TRBV6-3 and TRBJ2-5, with 11 bases aligning to TRBD2. Specimen: CD4+ T cells from PBMCs. The CDR3 protein: CASLSGTSGPLRQETQYF. DNA sequence: TGTGCCAGCTTGTCCGGGACTAGCGGCCCCCTCCGACAAGAGACCCAGTACTTC.